These T cell receptor beta chains were read from a single sample in a study of T cell responses to AZD1222 COVID-19 vaccine. Repertoires were generated with immunoSEQ multiplex PCR, while TCRdb's copy carries only in-frame clones and drops some. The sample comprises about 130,000 clones, roughly 90% of which are singletons, and 2.5% to 4% rests with the top ten. This specimen consisted of peripheral blood, obtained 28 days after the second AZD1222 dose. Receptors were obtained from an adult who received the AZD1222 COVID-19 vaccine. Each CDR3 is given with its conserved first and last residue. D genes are given only for firm matches. Clone size appears in some rows only: once, few, many, or a class for an expanded clone.

cdr3_aa: CASSSQGPNEQYF
cdr3_nt: TGTGCCAGCAGCTCGCAGGGTCCTAACGAGCAGTACTTC
j_call: TRBJ2-7
d_call: -
v_call: TRBV9
cdr3_length: 13
clone_size: -

cdr3_aa: CASSLADRVQETQYF
cdr3_nt: TGCGCCAGCAGCTTGGCCGACAGGGTCCAAGAGACCCAGTACTTC
j_call: TRBJ2-5
d_call: TRBD1
v_call: TRBV5-1
cdr3_length: 15
clone_size: -

cdr3_aa: CASSQEGLANGETQYF
cdr3_nt: TGCGCCAGCAGCCAAGAAGGACTAGCGAATGGAGAGACCCAGTACTTC
j_call: TRBJ2-5
d_call: TRBD2
v_call: TRBV4-1
cdr3_length: 16
clone_size: -

cdr3_aa: CASSFRAQEKLFF
cdr3_nt: TGTGCCAGCAGTTTTCGGGCACAGGAAAAACTGTTTTTT
j_call: TRBJ1-4
d_call: -
v_call: TRBV12-3/TRBV12-4
cdr3_length: 13
clone_size: -

cdr3_aa: CASSSQGAGELFF
cdr3_nt: TGTGCCAGCAGCTCCCAAGGGGCCGGGGAGCTGTTTTTT
j_call: TRBJ2-2
d_call: -
v_call: TRBV11-3
cdr3_length: 13
clone_size: once

cdr3_aa: CASSLTGLRTEAFF
cdr3_nt: TGTGCCAGCAGCCTCACAGGGTTGAGGACTGAAGCTTTCTTT
j_call: TRBJ1-1
d_call: -
v_call: TRBV6-5
cdr3_length: 14
clone_size: -

cdr3_aa: CASSDSGYGYTF
cdr3_nt: TGTGCCAGCAGTGATTCTGGATATGGCTACACCTTC
j_call: TRBJ1-2
d_call: -
v_call: TRBV25-1
cdr3_length: 12
clone_size: -

cdr3_aa: CASSMRTEAFF
cdr3_nt: TGTGCCAGTAGTATGAGGACTGAAGCTTTCTTT
j_call: TRBJ1-1
d_call: -
v_call: TRBV19
cdr3_length: 11
clone_size: -

cdr3_aa: CASSSNGNGYTF
cdr3_nt: TGTGCCAGCAGTTCTAATGGGAATGGCTACACCTTC
j_call: TRBJ1-2
d_call: -
v_call: TRBV6-5
cdr3_length: 12
clone_size: -

cdr3_aa: CASSLRQGASYGYTF
cdr3_nt: TGTGCCAGCAGTCTTCGACAGGGGGCAAGTTATGGCTACACCTTC
j_call: TRBJ1-2
d_call: TRBD1
v_call: TRBV14
cdr3_length: 15
clone_size: -

cdr3_aa: CASNPVARGGYTF
cdr3_nt: TGTGCCAGCAATCCTGTAGCACGAGGTGGCTACACCTTC
j_call: TRBJ1-2
d_call: -
v_call: TRBV6-5
cdr3_length: 13
clone_size: -

cdr3_aa: CASSPGWGSGANVLTF
cdr3_nt: TGTGCCAGCAGCCCGGGATGGGGAAGTGGGGCCAACGTCCTGACTTTC
j_call: TRBJ2-6
d_call: -
v_call: TRBV7-7
cdr3_length: 16
clone_size: -

cdr3_aa: CASSQGGQRNQPQHF
cdr3_nt: TGTGCCAGCAGCCAAGGGGGACAGCGTAATCAGCCCCAGCATTTT
j_call: TRBJ1-5
d_call: TRBD1
v_call: TRBV3-1/TRBV3-2
cdr3_length: 15
clone_size: once

cdr3_aa: CASSPDVSETQYF
cdr3_nt: TGTGCCAGCTCACCAGACGTTTCAGAGACCCAGTACTTC
j_call: TRBJ2-5
d_call: -
v_call: TRBV18
cdr3_length: 13
clone_size: once

cdr3_aa: CASRPLAAKDIYNSPLHF
cdr3_nt: TGTGCCAGCAGGCCTCTCGCGGCCAAAGATATCTATAATTCACCCCTCCACTTT
j_call: TRBJ1-6
d_call: -
v_call: TRBV27
cdr3_length: 18
clone_size: -

cdr3_aa: CASSFFTRTDTEAFF
cdr3_nt: TGCGCCAGCAGCTTTTTCACCAGGACGGACACTGAAGCTTTCTTT
j_call: TRBJ1-1
d_call: -
v_call: TRBV5-1
cdr3_length: 15
clone_size: -

cdr3_aa: CASSVLQGGDRKTQYF
cdr3_nt: TGTGCCAGCAGCGTGCTACAGGGGGGGGACAGGAAGACCCAGTACTTC
j_call: TRBJ2-5
d_call: -
v_call: TRBV5-4
cdr3_length: 16
clone_size: -

cdr3_aa: CASSLGQGGNQPQHF
cdr3_nt: TGTGCCAGCAGCTTGGGACAGGGCGGCAATCAGCCCCAGCATTTT
j_call: TRBJ1-5
d_call: TRBD1
v_call: TRBV5-6
cdr3_length: 15
clone_size: once

cdr3_aa: CSVGQGVAYEQYF
cdr3_nt: TGCAGCGTCGGACAGGGGGTAGCCTACGAGCAGTACTTC
j_call: TRBJ2-7
d_call: TRBD1
v_call: TRBV29-1
cdr3_length: 13
clone_size: -

cdr3_aa: CASSMDGRAYEQYF
cdr3_nt: TGTGCCAGTAGTATGGATGGGCGCGCCTACGAGCAGTACTTC
j_call: TRBJ2-7
d_call: -
v_call: TRBV19
cdr3_length: 14
clone_size: -

cdr3_aa: CSVEEVGLYVEAFF
cdr3_nt: TGCAGCGTTGAAGAAGTAGGTCTGTATGTTGAAGCTTTCTTT
j_call: TRBJ1-1
d_call: -
v_call: TRBV29-1
cdr3_length: 14
clone_size: -

cdr3_aa: CASSLASGRTDTQYF
cdr3_nt: TGTGCCAGCAGCTTGGCCAGCGGTCGCACAGATACGCAGTATTTT
j_call: TRBJ2-3
d_call: -
v_call: TRBV5-4
cdr3_length: 15
clone_size: -

cdr3_aa: CSASIGGSNQPQHF
cdr3_nt: TGCAGTGCTAGTATCGGGGGTAGCAATCAGCCCCAGCATTTT
j_call: TRBJ1-5
d_call: -
v_call: TRBV20-1
cdr3_length: 14
clone_size: -

cdr3_aa: CAWSGTGNYGYTF
cdr3_nt: TGTGCCTGGAGTGGGACAGGCAACTATGGCTACACCTTC
j_call: TRBJ1-2
d_call: TRBD1
v_call: TRBV30
cdr3_length: 13
clone_size: -

cdr3_aa: CASSPRGGGAGENEQFF
cdr3_nt: TGTGCCAGCAGCCCCAGGGGAGGTGGAGCGGGAGAAAATGAGCAGTTCTTC
j_call: TRBJ2-1
d_call: TRBD2
v_call: TRBV11-3
cdr3_length: 17
clone_size: -

cdr3_aa: CASSLFLQETQYF
cdr3_nt: TGCGCCAGCAGCTTGTTTCTCCAAGAGACCCAGTACTTC
j_call: TRBJ2-5
d_call: -
v_call: TRBV5-1
cdr3_length: 13
clone_size: -

cdr3_aa: CASSLDRNTEAFF
cdr3_nt: TGCGCCAGCAGCTTGGACCGGAACACTGAAGCTTTCTTT
j_call: TRBJ1-1
d_call: -
v_call: TRBV5-1
cdr3_length: 13
clone_size: -

cdr3_aa: CASSEVRATLPYEQYF
cdr3_nt: TGTGCCAGCAGTGAAGTCAGGGCGACCCTCCCCTACGAGCAGTACTTC
j_call: TRBJ2-7
d_call: -
v_call: TRBV6-1
cdr3_length: 16
clone_size: -

cdr3_aa: CASELGGANQPQHF
cdr3_nt: TGTGCCAGCGAACTTGGGGGGGCGAATCAGCCCCAGCATTTT
j_call: TRBJ1-5
d_call: -
v_call: TRBV19
cdr3_length: 14
clone_size: -

cdr3_aa: CASSIAAGLNTEAFF
cdr3_nt: TGTGCCAGTAGTATAGCGGCGGGTTTGAACACTGAAGCTTTCTTT
j_call: TRBJ1-1
d_call: -
v_call: TRBV19
cdr3_length: 15
clone_size: -

cdr3_aa: CASSPRTGGTGELFF
cdr3_nt: TGTGCCAGCTCACCCCGGACAGGGGGGACCGGGGAGCTGTTTTTT
j_call: TRBJ2-2
d_call: TRBD1
v_call: TRBV14
cdr3_length: 15
clone_size: -

cdr3_aa: CASSSGTGPNTEAFF
cdr3_nt: TGTGCCAGCAGTTCCGGGACAGGGCCGAACACTGAAGCTTTCTTT
j_call: TRBJ1-1
d_call: TRBD1
v_call: TRBV27
cdr3_length: 15
clone_size: -

cdr3_aa: CATSDPGLAQETQYF
cdr3_nt: TGTGCCACCAGTGATCCGGGACTGGCGCAAGAGACCCAGTACTTC
j_call: TRBJ2-5
d_call: -
v_call: TRBV24-1
cdr3_length: 15
clone_size: -

cdr3_aa: CASTIGGQGAPTGELFF
cdr3_nt: TGTGCCAGTACCATAGGGGGACAGGGGGCGCCTACCGGGGAGCTGTTTTTT
j_call: TRBJ2-2
d_call: TRBD1
v_call: TRBV19
cdr3_length: 17
clone_size: -

cdr3_aa: CASSVSGGADYGYTF
cdr3_nt: TGTGCCAGTAGTGTGTCAGGGGGCGCCGACTATGGCTACACCTTC
j_call: TRBJ1-2
d_call: TRBD1
v_call: TRBV19
cdr3_length: 15
clone_size: -

cdr3_aa: CASSLGGLYTEAFF
cdr3_nt: TGTGCCAGTAGCCTCGGGGGGCTATACACTGAAGCTTTCTTT
j_call: TRBJ1-1
d_call: -
v_call: TRBV19
cdr3_length: 14
clone_size: -

cdr3_aa: CATSDTGTEQYF
cdr3_nt: TGTGCCACCAGTGATACAGGGACCGAGCAGTACTTC
j_call: TRBJ2-7
d_call: -
v_call: TRBV24-1
cdr3_length: 12
clone_size: -

cdr3_aa: CASSSGATASYEQYF
cdr3_nt: TGTGCCAGCAGCTCAGGCGCGACAGCTTCCTACGAGCAGTACTTC
j_call: TRBJ2-7
d_call: -
v_call: TRBV11-2
cdr3_length: 15
clone_size: -

cdr3_aa: CASKISHRGYSNQPQHF
cdr3_nt: TGTGCCAGCAAAATATCCCATAGGGGCTATAGCAATCAGCCCCAGCATTTT
j_call: TRBJ1-5
d_call: -
v_call: TRBV27
cdr3_length: 17
clone_size: -

cdr3_aa: CASSLRQGYGYTF
cdr3_nt: TGTGCCAGCAGTTTAAGACAGGGGTATGGCTACACCTTC
j_call: TRBJ1-2
d_call: TRBD1
v_call: TRBV28
cdr3_length: 13
clone_size: -

cdr3_aa: CASSLAGNQGELFF
cdr3_nt: TGTGCCAGCAGCTTAGCCGGAAACCAAGGGGAGCTGTTTTTT
j_call: TRBJ2-2
d_call: -
v_call: TRBV7-9
cdr3_length: 14
clone_size: -

cdr3_aa: CSVFDREVEKLFF
cdr3_nt: TGCAGCGTTTTTGACAGAGAAGTTGAAAAACTGTTTTTT
j_call: TRBJ1-4
d_call: -
v_call: TRBV29-1
cdr3_length: 13
clone_size: -

cdr3_aa: CASSFEHRGLREQYF
cdr3_nt: TGTGCCAGCAGTTTCGAACACAGGGGGCTGAGGGAGCAGTACTTC
j_call: TRBJ2-7
d_call: TRBD1
v_call: TRBV6-5
cdr3_length: 15
clone_size: once

cdr3_aa: CASSQNPGNSYEQYF
cdr3_nt: TGTGCCAGCAGTCAGAACCCAGGGAACTCCTACGAGCAGTACTTC
j_call: TRBJ2-7
d_call: -
v_call: TRBV28
cdr3_length: 15
clone_size: -

cdr3_aa: CASSQGGGREQYF
cdr3_nt: TGTGCCAGCAGCCAAGGGGGAGGCCGGGAGCAGTACTTC
j_call: TRBJ2-7
d_call: -
v_call: TRBV3-1/TRBV3-2
cdr3_length: 13
clone_size: -